This entry describes one TCR beta chain. The V gene end was trimmed by 0 bases and the J gene end by 1 base; junction bases not matched to a gene: 6. The CDR3 totals 16 residues. Germline-derived CDR1 and CDR2 are SGHNT and YYREEE (reference sequence). This record belongs to a study of CD8 T cells in Susac syndrome. Study background: Among the Susac syndrome patients sequenced, 5 or 6 had active disease and roughly 8 were in remission.

RNA, at roughly 0.45 to 1 ug, was reverse transcribed with random hexamers. Amplification of TCR beta CDR3 by immunoSEQ multiplex PCR spanned 54 Vbeta and 13 Jbeta. MiXCR was run by TCRdb on the immunoSEQ multiplex PCR reads, yielding one entry per CDR3 protein. The table lists 95,000 to 150,000 distinct CDR3 sequences, approximately 96% of them singletons, with less than 0.15% in the top ten. TCR beta sequences were obtained from blood CD8+ and CD4+ T cells. In contrast to the negatively isolated CD8+ and CD4+ T cells, TEMRA cells were FACS-enriched. This rearrangement joins TRBV5-4 to TRBJ2-5, with 7 bases fitting TRBD2. This receptor was taken from a human donor with Susac syndrome. Sequenced: CD4+ T cells from PBMCs. Here the CDR3 DNA reads TGTGCCAGCAGCTTGGGGAACGGACTAGGCCAAGAGACCCAGTACTTC. It specifies CASSLGNGLGQETQYF.